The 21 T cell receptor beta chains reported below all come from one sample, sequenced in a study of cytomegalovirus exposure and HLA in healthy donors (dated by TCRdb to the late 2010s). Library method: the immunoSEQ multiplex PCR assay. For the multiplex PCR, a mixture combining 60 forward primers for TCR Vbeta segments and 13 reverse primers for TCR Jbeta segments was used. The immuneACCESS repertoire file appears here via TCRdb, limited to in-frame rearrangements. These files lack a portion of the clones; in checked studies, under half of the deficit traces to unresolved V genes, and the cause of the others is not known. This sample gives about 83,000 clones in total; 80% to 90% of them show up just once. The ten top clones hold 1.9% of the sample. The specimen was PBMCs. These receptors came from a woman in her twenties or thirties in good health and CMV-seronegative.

CDR3 amino acids: CASSLRQGGGSSSNQPQHF. CDR3 DNA sequence: TGTGCCAGCAGTTTAAGACAGGGAGGAGGGTCTAGTAGCAATCAGCCCCAGCATTTT. The rearrangement joins TRBV27 to TRBJ1-5; 7 nucleotides match TRBD1. The CDR3 spans 19 residues. J lost 0 bases, V lost 2 bases, and 13 bases had no gene match. Germline values: CDR1 MNHEY, CDR2 SMNVEV (reference sequence).

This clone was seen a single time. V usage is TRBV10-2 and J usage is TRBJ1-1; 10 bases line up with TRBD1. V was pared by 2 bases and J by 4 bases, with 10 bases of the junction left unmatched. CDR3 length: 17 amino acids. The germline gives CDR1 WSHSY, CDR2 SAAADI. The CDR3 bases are TGCGCCAGCAGTGAGCATGGACAGGGGGTTTTTGGCACTGAAGCTTTCTTT. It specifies CASSEHGQGVFGTEAFF.

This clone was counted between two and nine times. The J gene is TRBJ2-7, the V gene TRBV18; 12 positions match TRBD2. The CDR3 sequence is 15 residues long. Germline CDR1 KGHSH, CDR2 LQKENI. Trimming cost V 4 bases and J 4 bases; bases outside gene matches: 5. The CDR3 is CASSRTSGTGYEQYF. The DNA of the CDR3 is TGTGCCAGCTCACGGACTAGCGGGACTGGGTACGAGCAGTACTTC.

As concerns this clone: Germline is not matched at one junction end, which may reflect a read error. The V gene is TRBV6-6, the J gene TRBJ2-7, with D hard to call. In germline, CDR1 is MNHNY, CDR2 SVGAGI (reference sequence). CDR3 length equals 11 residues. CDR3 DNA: TGTGCCAGCAGTTACTCGGGCGAGAAGTACTTC. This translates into CASSYSGEKYF.

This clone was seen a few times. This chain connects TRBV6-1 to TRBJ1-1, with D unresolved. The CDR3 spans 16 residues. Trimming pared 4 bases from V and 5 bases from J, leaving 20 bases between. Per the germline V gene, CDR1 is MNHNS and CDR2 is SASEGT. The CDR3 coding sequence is TGTGCCAGCAGTGCCAGTTTGAATGTCGGAGGAACTGAAGCTTTCTTT. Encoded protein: CASSASLNVGGTEAFF.

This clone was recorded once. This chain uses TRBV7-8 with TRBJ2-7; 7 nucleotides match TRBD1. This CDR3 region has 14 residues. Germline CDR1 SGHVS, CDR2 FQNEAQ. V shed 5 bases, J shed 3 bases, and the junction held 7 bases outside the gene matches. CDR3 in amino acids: CASSLSRQGYEQYF. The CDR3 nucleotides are TGTGCCAGCAGCCTATCCCGACAGGGCTACGAGCAGTACTTC.

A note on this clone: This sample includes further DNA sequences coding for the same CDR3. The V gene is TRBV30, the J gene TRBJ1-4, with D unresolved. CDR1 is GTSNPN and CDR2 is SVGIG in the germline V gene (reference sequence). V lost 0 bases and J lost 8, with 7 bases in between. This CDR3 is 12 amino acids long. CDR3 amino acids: CAWSVGGEKLFF. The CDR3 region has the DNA TGTGCCTGGAGTGTAGGAGGGGAAAAACTGTTTTTT.

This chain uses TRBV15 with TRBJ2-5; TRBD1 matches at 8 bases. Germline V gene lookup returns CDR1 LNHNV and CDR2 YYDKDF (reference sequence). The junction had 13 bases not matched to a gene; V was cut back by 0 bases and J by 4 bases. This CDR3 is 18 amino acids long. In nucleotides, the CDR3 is TGTGCCACCAGCAGAGATCATGGTGTAGACAGGGGAGGAGAGACCCAGTACTTC. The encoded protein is CATSRDHGVDRGGETQYF.

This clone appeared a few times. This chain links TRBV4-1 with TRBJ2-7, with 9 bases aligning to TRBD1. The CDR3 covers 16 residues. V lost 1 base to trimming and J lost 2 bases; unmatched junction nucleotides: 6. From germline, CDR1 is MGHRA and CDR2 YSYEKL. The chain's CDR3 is CASSQGGDRATYEQYF. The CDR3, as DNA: TGCGCCAGCAGCCAAGGGGGGGACAGGGCGACCTACGAGCAGTACTTC.

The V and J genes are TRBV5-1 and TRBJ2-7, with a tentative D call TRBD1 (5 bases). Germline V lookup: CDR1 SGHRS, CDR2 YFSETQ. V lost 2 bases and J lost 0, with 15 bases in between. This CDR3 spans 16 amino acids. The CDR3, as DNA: TGCGCCAGCAGCTTCACTCAGGGTCGGCGCTCCTACGAGCAGTACTTC. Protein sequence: CASSFTQGRRSYEQYF.

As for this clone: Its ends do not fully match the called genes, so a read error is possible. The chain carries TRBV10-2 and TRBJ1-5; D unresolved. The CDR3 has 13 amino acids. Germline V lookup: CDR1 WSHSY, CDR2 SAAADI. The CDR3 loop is CASSGSLNQPQHF. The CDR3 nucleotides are TGCGCCAGTAGTGGGTCTCTCAATCAGCCCCAGCATTTT.

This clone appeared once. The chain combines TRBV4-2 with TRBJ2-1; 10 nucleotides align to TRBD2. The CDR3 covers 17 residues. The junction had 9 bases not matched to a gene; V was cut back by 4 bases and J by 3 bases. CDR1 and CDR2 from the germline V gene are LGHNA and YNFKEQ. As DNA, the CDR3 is TGTGCCAGCAGCCCCAGGGCCATAGCGGGAGGCTACAATGAGCAGTTCTTC. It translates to CASSPRAIAGGYNEQFF.

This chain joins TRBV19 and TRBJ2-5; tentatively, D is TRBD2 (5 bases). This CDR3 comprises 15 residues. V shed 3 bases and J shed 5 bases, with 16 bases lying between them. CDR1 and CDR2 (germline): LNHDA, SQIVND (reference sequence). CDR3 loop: CASSIGERESETQYF. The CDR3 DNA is TGTGCCAGTAGTATTGGGGAAAGGGAGTCCGAGACCCAGTACTTC. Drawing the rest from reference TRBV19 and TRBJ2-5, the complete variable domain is DGGITQSPKYLFRKEGQNVTLSCEQNLNHDAMYWYRQDPGQGLRLIYYSQIVNDFQKGDIAEGYSVSREKKESFPLTVTSAQKNPTAFYLCASSIGERESETQYFGPGTRLLVL.

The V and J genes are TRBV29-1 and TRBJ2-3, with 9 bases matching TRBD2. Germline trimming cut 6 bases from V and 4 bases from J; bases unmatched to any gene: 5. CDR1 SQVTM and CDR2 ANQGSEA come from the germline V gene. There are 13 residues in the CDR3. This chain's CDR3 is CSVLSGSADTQYF. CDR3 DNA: TGCAGCGTACTTAGCGGGAGCGCAGATACGCAGTATTTT.

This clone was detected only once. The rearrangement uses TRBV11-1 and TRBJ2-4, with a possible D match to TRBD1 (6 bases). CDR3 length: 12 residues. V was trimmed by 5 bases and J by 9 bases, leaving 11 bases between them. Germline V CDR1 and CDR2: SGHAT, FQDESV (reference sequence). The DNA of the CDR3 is TGTGCCAGCAGCCCGGACAGTGGCATTCAGTACTTC. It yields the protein CASSPDSGIQYF.

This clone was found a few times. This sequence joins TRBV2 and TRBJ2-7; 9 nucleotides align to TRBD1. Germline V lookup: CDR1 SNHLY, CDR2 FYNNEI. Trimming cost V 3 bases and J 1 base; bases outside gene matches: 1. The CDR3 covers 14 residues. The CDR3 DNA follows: TGTGCCAGCAGTGATGGGACAGGGTCCTACGAGCAGTACTTC. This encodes CASSDGTGSYEQYF.

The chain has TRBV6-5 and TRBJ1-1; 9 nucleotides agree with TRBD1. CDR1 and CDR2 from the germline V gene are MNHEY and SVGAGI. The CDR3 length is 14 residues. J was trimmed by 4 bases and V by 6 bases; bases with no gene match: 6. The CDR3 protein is CASRTGGWGTEAFF. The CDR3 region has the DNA TGTGCCAGCAGAACAGGGGGCTGGGGCACTGAAGCTTTCTTT.

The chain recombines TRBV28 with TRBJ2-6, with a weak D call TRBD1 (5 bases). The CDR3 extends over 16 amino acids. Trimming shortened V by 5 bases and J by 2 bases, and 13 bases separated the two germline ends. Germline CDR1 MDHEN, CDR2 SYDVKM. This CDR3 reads CASSTSGLPGANVLTF. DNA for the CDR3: TGTGCCAGCAGTACCTCAGGGCTGCCTGGGGCCAACGTCCTGACTTTC.

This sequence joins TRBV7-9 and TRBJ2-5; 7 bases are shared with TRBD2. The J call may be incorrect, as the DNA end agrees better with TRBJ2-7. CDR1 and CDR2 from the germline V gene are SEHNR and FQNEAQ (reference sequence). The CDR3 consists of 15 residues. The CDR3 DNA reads TGTGCCAGCAGCTTAGAACGCGGGGGATCCTACGAGCAGTACTTC. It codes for CASSLERGGSYEQYF.

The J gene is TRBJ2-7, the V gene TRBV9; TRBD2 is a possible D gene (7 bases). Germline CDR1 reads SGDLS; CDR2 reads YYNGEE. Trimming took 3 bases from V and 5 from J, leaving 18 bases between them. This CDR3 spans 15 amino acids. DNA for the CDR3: TGTGCCAGCAGCGCCCAATCGGGGGGCGGCGACGAGCAGTACTTC. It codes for CASSAQSGGGDEQYF.

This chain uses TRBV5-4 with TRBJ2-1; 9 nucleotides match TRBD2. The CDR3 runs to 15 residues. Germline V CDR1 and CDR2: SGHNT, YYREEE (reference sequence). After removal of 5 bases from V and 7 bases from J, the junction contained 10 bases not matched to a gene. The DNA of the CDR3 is TGTGCCAGCAGTTCGGGACTAGCTGAGCTAAATGAGCAGTTCTTC. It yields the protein CASSSGLAELNEQFF.